The 19 T cell receptor beta chains listed next were all sequenced from one sample in a study of cytomegalovirus exposure and HLA in healthy donors (dated by TCRdb to 2016 to 2017). Library prep was done by the immunoSEQ multiplex PCR assay. A mixture of 60 forward primers for TCR Vbeta segments and 13 reverse primers for TCR Jbeta segments was used in the multiplex PCR. The table was pulled from immuneACCESS by TCRdb, which kept in-frame rearrangements only. Such tables lose some clones; where checked, under half of the loss comes from unresolved V genes, and the rest has no known cause. The sample yields about 160,000 clones; 75% to 90% were counted once. Roughly 4.7% of the sample goes to the ten largest clones. Material for sequencing was PBMCs. These receptors were obtained from a man younger than 45 in good health and CMV-seronegative.

About this clone itself: One end of the junction is discordant with germline, which a read error may explain. V and J are TRBV7-3 and TRBJ2-6; 8 bases fit TRBD1. Germline V gene data show CDR1 as SGHTA and CDR2 as FQGTGA. The CDR3 covers 16 residues. CDR3 bases: TGTGCCGGCAGCTCAACAGGGGGCTCTGGGGCCAACGTCCTGACTTTC. As protein: CAGSSTGGSGANVLTF.

The rearrangement links TRBV7-3 to TRBJ2-1; 7 positions agree with TRBD2. Germline trimming cut 2 bases from V and 2 bases from J; bases unmatched to any gene: 3. Germline CDR1 and CDR2: SGHTA and FQGTGA. The length of the CDR3 is 15 residues. CDR3 sequence reads: CASSLLADPYNEQFF. The CDR3 DNA reads TGTGCCAGCAGCTTACTAGCGGATCCCTACAATGAGCAGTTCTTC. The full variable domain, its missing parts supplied by reference TRBV7-3 and TRBJ2-1, is GAGVSQTPSNKVTEKGKYVELRCDPISGHTALYWYRQSLGQGPEFLIYFQGTGAADDSGLPNDRFFAVRPEGSVSTLKIQRTERGDSAVYLCASSLLADPYNEQFFGPGTRLTVL.

In the case of this clone: The junction differs from germline at one of its ends, possibly a read error. The chain combines TRBV5-6 with TRBJ2-7; TRBD2 aligns across 9 bases. Germline V lookup: CDR1 SGHDT, CDR2 YYEEEE. The CDR3 totals 12 residues. The CDR3 reads CASSGGDGGGGF. CDR3 DNA sequence: TGTGCCAGCAGCGGCGGGGACGGCGGGGGGGGTTTC.

This chain uses TRBV9 with TRBJ2-1, with 7 bases lining up with TRBD1. Germline-derived CDR1 and CDR2 are SGDLS and YYNGEE. The CDR3 contains 18 residues. J was trimmed by 1 base and V by 0 bases; bases with no gene match: 10. For the CDR3, the DNA is TGTGCCAGCAGCGTAGGGACAGGACCCAGTGGATCCTACAATGAGCAGTTCTTC. It yields the protein CASSVGTGPSGSYNEQFF. The variable domain in full, with the rest retrieved from reference TRBV9 and TRBJ2-1, is DSGVTQTPKHLITATGQRVTLRCSPRSGDLSVYWYQQSLDQGLQFLIQYYNGEERAKGNILERFSAQQFPDLHSELNLSSLELGDSALYFCASSVGTGPSGSYNEQFFGPGTRLTVL.

This chain links TRBV12-2 with TRBJ2-5; the table's D call, TRBD2, was not checked against the DNA. TRBV12-2 is a pseudogene. The CDR3 covers 15 residues. In DNA form, the CDR3 reads TGTGCAAGTCGCTTAGATCTCCGGTACCAAGAGACCCAGTACTTC. It is translated as CASRLDLRYQETQYF.

The chain couples TRBV4-1 to TRBJ1-2; weak D call: TRBD1 (6 bases). Trimming took off 0 bases at V and 8 bases at J, with 13 bases between the two ends. Germline assignment: CDR1 MGHRA and CDR2 YSYEKL. CDR3 length: 14 amino acids. The CDR3 region has the DNA TGCGCCAGCAGCCAAGATCTGAGGACAGAGGGCTACACCTTC. This gives the protein CASSQDLRTEGYTF.

The gene calls are TRBV27 and TRBJ2-7, with TRBD1 identical over 7 bases. Germline values: CDR1 MNHEY, CDR2 SMNVEV (reference sequence). V lost 3 bases to trimming and J lost 3 bases; unmatched junction nucleotides: 2. The CDR3 totals 13 residues. The CDR3 DNA reads TGTGCCAGCAGTTTTACAGGGGACTACGAGCAGTACTTC. This sequence encodes CASSFTGDYEQYF.

This clone was detected once. The chain has TRBV15 and TRBJ1-2, with 7 bases identical to TRBD1. The CDR3 spans 15 residues. Germline V gene sequence: CDR1 LNHNV, CDR2 YYDKDF (reference sequence). V lost 5 bases to trimming and J lost 5 bases; unmatched junction nucleotides: 11. The DNA of the CDR3 is TGTGCCACCAGCCAGGACAGGCCGCCGGCTTATGGCTACACCTTC. The encoded protein is CATSQDRPPAYGYTF. The complete variable domain, with remaining parts taken from reference TRBV15 and TRBJ1-2, reads DAMVIQNPRYQVTQFGKPVTLSCSQTLNHNVMYWYQQKSSQAPKLLFHYYDKDFNNEADTPDNFQSRRPNTSFCFLDIRSPGLGDTAMYLCATSQDRPPAYGYTFGSGTRLTVV.

The chain couples TRBV5-6 to TRBJ1-2, with D perhaps TRBD1 (5 bases). The V gene's germline CDR1 is SGHDT and CDR2 YYEEEE. Trimming cost V 0 bases and J 7 bases, with 7 bases left between them. CDR3 length: 12 amino acids. This chain's CDR3 is CASSLDQGGYTF. For the CDR3, the DNA is TGTGCCAGCAGCTTGGATCAGGGTGGCTACACCTTC.

The count of this clone is one. The rearrangement joins TRBV27 to TRBJ2-7, with a tentative D call TRBD2 (6 bases). Germline V CDR1 and CDR2: MNHEY, SMNVEV (reference sequence). The germline V and J ends were trimmed by 2 bases and 3 bases, with 23 bases remaining between them. The CDR3 length is 18 residues. CDR3 residues: CASSLTAPIVAELYEQYF. CDR3 nucleotide sequence: TGTGCCAGCAGTTTAACGGCCCCCATTGTAGCGGAACTCTACGAGCAGTACTTC.

The chain is built from TRBV27 and TRBJ2-5; 8 bases are shared with TRBD1. Germline CDR1 and CDR2: MNHEY and SMNVEV (reference sequence). This CDR3 has 15 residues. V shed 6 bases, J shed 1 base, and the junction held 7 bases outside the gene matches. The CDR3: CASSSDREFQETQYF. Here the CDR3 DNA reads TGTGCCAGCAGCTCGGACAGGGAGTTCCAAGAGACCCAGTACTTC.

This clone is a singleton in its sample. V and J are TRBV5-1 and TRBJ1-4; no definite D call. V was cut by 5 bases and J by 10 bases, with 21 bases left in between. Germline CDR1 reads SGHRS; CDR2 reads YFSETQ. This CDR3 contains 15 residues. The CDR3 loop is CASRGGDAGGGKLFF. In DNA, the CDR3 is TGCGCCAGCAGAGGAGGAGACGCCGGTGGAGGAAAACTGTTTTTT.

The V and J genes are TRBV6-5 and TRBJ2-1; 9 nucleotides agree with TRBD1. Looked up from germline, CDR1 is MNHEY and CDR2 is SVGAGI. The CDR3 loop spans 14 amino acids. V lost 8 bases and J lost 8; bases outside the gene matches: 10. The CDR3 nucleotides read TGTGCCAGCGGACCGGGACAGGGTTCTTATGAGCAGTTCTTC. This encodes CASGPGQGSYEQFF.

This clone was seen a single time. The rearrangement joins TRBV5-1 to TRBJ2-1; D may be TRBD2 (5 bases). V was trimmed by 6 bases and J by 7 bases, leaving 14 bases between them. The germline V gene encodes CDR1 SGHRS and CDR2 YFSETQ. This CDR3 is built from 13 residues. The CDR3: CASMGSGFNEQFF. The DNA for the CDR3 is TGCGCCAGCATGGGGAGTGGGTTTAATGAGCAGTTCTTC.

This clone came up a few times. This rearrangement joins TRBV7-3 to TRBJ2-1, with 8 bases fitting TRBD1. Germline lookup yields CDR1 SGHTA and CDR2 FQGTGA. CDR3 length: 13 residues. Unmatched junction bases numbered 3, after V lost 2 bases and J lost 9 bases. CDR3 loop: CASSLLTGGEQFF. The CDR3 region has the DNA TGTGCCAGCAGCTTACTAACAGGGGGTGAGCAGTTCTTC.

The chain employs TRBV9 and TRBJ2-7; D is ambiguous. The CDR3 length is 15 residues. Germline V gene sequence: CDR1 SGDLS, CDR2 YYNGEE. Trimming removed 0 bases at V and 3 bases at J, with 13 bases between. CDR3 protein: CASSVDGSYFYEQYF. The DNA for the CDR3 is TGTGCCAGCAGCGTAGATGGCAGTTATTTCTACGAGCAGTACTTC.

As for this clone: Other nucleotide sequences from this sample produce the same CDR3. The rearrangement links TRBV7-3 to TRBJ1-1; D remains unclear. The CDR3 totals 14 residues. Germline CDR1 reads SGHTA; CDR2 reads FQGTGA. The V and J ends lost 2 bases and 1 base respectively, with 8 bases between them. The CDR3 sequence: CASSLGLGNTEAFF. The CDR3 DNA follows: TGTGCCAGCAGCTTAGGCCTAGGGAACACTGAAGCTTTCTTT.

The chain couples TRBV5-1 to TRBJ2-3; TRBD2 agrees at 9 bases. The CDR3 length is 15 residues. V lost 2 bases, J lost 2 bases, and 3 bases stayed unmatched. CDR1 is SGHRS, CDR2 YFSETQ, per germline. The CDR3 reads CASSFRLADTDTQYF. The CDR3 bases are TGCGCCAGCAGCTTCCGACTAGCGGACACAGATACGCAGTATTTT.

This chain connects TRBV18 to TRBJ1-2; 7 bases are shared with TRBD1. CDR1 and CDR2 (germline): KGHSH, LQKENI. V shed 2 bases and J 3 bases; nucleotides not matched to a gene: 3. The CDR3 length is 14 residues. CDR3 nucleotides: TGTGCCAGCTCACCAGGACAGGAACACTATGGCTACACCTTC. Its translation: CASSPGQEHYGYTF.